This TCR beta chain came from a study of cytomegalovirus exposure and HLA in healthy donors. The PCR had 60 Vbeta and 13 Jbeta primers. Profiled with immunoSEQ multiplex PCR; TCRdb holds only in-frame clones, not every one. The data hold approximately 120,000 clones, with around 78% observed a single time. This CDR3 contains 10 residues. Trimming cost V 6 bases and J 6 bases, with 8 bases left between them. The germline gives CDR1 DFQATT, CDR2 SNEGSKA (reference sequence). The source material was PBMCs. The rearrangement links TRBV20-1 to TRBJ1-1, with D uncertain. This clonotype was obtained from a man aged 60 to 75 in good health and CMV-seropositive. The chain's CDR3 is CSATYAEAFF. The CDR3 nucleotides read TGCAGTGCCACATACGCTGAAGCTTTCTTT.